The sequence of this T cell receptor beta chain was determined in a study of CD8 T cells in Susac syndrome. It was with random hexamers that 0.5 to 1 ug RNA was reverse transcribed. TCR beta CDR3 was amplified by immunoSEQ multiplex PCR. This amplification extended across 54 Vbeta and 13 Jbeta segments. Via MiXCR, TCRdb re-called the immunoSEQ multiplex PCR reads, giving one row per CDR3 protein. The data contain approximately 200,000 distinct CDR3 sequences, 90% to 95% of them seen just once; the ten biggest clones take up around 0.15%. CD8+ and CD4+ T cells from blood underwent TCR beta sequencing, which was carried out in a high-throughput format. Material for sequencing was CD8+ T cells from PBMCs. The receptor comes from a human donor with multiple sclerosis.

DNA of the CDR3: TGTGCCAGCAATAGGGGATACAATGAGCAGTTCTTC. It codes for CASNRGYNEQFF. This chain connects TRBV21-1 to TRBJ2-1; the table's D call of TRBD1 was not tested on the DNA. TRBV21-1 is tagged as a pseudogene. The CDR3 is made up of 12 amino acids.